The 16 T cell receptor beta chains listed next were all sequenced from one sample in a study of T cells in Graves' hyperthyroidism and ophthalmopathy. RNA transcripts gave rise to amplified TCR beta CDR3 regions. Initially, a first-round RT-PCR of the TCR CDR3 employed the HTBI primer set. TCRdb fed the multiplex PCR reads into MiXCR, producing one record per CDR3 protein. Among 400,000 to 600,000 distinct CDR3 sequences listed, about 16% were seen once. What was sequenced was blood. These receptors were obtained from a woman aged 25 to 45 with Graves' ophthalmopathy.

This clonotype appeared many times. This sequence joins TRBV11-2 and TRBJ1-1; the D gene is possibly TRBD1 (5 bases). This CDR3 is 14 amino acids long. Trimming shortened V by 4 bases and J by 1 base, and 10 bases separated the two germline ends. CDR1 and CDR2 from the germline V gene are SGHAT and FQNNGV. CDR3 bases: TGTGCCAGCAGCTCCTCCGGACAGAACACTGAAGCTTTCTTT. It yields the protein CASSSSGQNTEAFF.

The chain recombines TRBV7-9 with TRBJ2-4; perhaps TRBD2 as D (6 bases). The germline CDR1 and CDR2 sequences are SEHNR and FQNEAQ (reference sequence). The CDR3 length is 13 residues. V was pared by 5 bases and J by 4 bases, with 9 bases between. CDR3 sequence (DNA): TGTGCCAGCAGCCCGGAGGGTAAAAACATTCAGTACTTC. Translation: CASSPEGKNIQYF.

This clonotype was seen many times. V is TRBV20-1 and J is TRBJ2-2; D is unresolved. Per germline, CDR1 DFQATT and CDR2 SNEGSKA (reference sequence). Trimming left V 3 bases short and J 0 bases short, with 5 bases between. CDR3 size: 13 residues. CDR3 nucleotide sequence: TGCAGTGCTAGGTCAGCGAACACCGGGGAGCTGTTTTTT. Protein sequence: CSARSANTGELFF.

Details on this clonotype: With a much larger clone just one base away, this may be a read error. This chain joins TRBV20-1 and TRBJ2-7; possibly TRBD2 for D (5 bases). The V gene's germline CDR1 is DFQATT and CDR2 SNEGSKA (reference sequence). This CDR3 is built from 15 residues. The CDR3 nucleotides are TGCAGTGCGGGCCTTGGGCTTAGCGTTACCTACGAGAAGTACTTC. Translating gives CSAGLGLSVTYEKYF.

At least ten counts were recorded for this clonotype. This chain connects TRBV2 to TRBJ2-7; perhaps TRBD2 as D (5 bases). The CDR3 length is 13 residues. Germline CDR1 SNHLY, CDR2 FYNNEI. V was shortened by 3 bases and J by 5 bases, with 11 bases between the two germline ends. CDR3: CASSERVTDEQYF. CDR3 sequence (DNA): TGTGCCAGCAGTGAGAGGGTTACGGACGAGCAGTACTTC. Combining the CDR3 with reference TRBV2 and TRBJ2-7 gives the whole variable domain EPEVTQTPSHQVTQMGQEVILRCVPISNHLYFYWYRQILGQKVEFLVSFYNNEISEKSEIFDDQFSVERPDGSNFTLKIRSTKLEDSAMYFCASSERVTDEQYFGPGTRLTVT.

The chain has TRBV4-1 and TRBJ2-7; D ambiguous. The CDR3 covers 16 residues. CDR1 is MGHRA, CDR2 YSYEKL, per germline. Trimming took off 5 bases at V and 0 bases at J, with 17 bases between the two ends. CDR3 protein: CASSSSGRASSYEQYF. As DNA, the CDR3 is TGCGCCAGCAGCTCGTCAGGCCGAGCATCCTCCTACGAGCAGTACTTC.

Comment on this clonotype: Possible read error: a much larger clone is one base away. The chain combines TRBV28 with TRBJ2-7; D gene ambiguous. This CDR3 has 12 amino acids. CDR1 is MDHEN and CDR2 is SYDVKM in the germline V gene. Trimming cost V 7 bases and J 7 bases, with 14 bases left between them. CDR3 loop: CASTSQRWEQYF. CDR3 bases: TGTGCCAGCACCAGTCAAAGGTGGGAGCAGTACTTC. The variable domain in full, with the rest retrieved from reference TRBV28 and TRBJ2-7, is DVKVTQSSRYLVKRTGEKVFLECVQDMDHENMFWYRQDPGLGLRLIYFSYDVKMKEKGDIPEGYSVSREKKERFSLILESASTNQTSMYLCASTSQRWEQYFGPGTRLTVT.

The V call is TRBV11-2, the J call TRBJ2-7; D unclear. Germline V CDR1 and CDR2: SGHAT, FQNNGV. Between the trimmed V and J ends, which lost 5 bases and 7 bases, there was a span of 9 bases. The CDR3 sequence is 11 residues long. CDR3 sequence (DNA): TGTGCCAGCAGCGTGAGTAGGGAGCAGTACTTC. It specifies CASSVSREQYF. Complete variable domain (other parts from reference TRBV11-2 and TRBJ2-7): EAGVAQSPRYKIIEKRQSVAFWCNPISGHATLYWYQQILGQGPKLLIQFQNNGVVDDSQLPKDRFSAERLKGVDSTLKIQPAKLEDSAVYLCASSVSREQYFGPGTRLTVT.

The rearrangement links TRBV10-1 to TRBJ2-1, with TRBD2 matching 7 bases. The V segment lost 3 bases and the J segment 3 bases; nucleotides outside the gene matches: 8. Germline assignment: CDR1 WNHNN and CDR2 SYGVQD (reference sequence). The CDR3 extends over 16 amino acids. As DNA, the CDR3 is TGCGCCAGCAGTGATTTTGCGGGAGAAGACTACAATGAGCAGTTCTTC. Translated, it gives CASSDFAGEDYNEQFF.

There are a few counts of this clonotype. This rearrangement joins TRBV3-1 to TRBJ1-2; a weak D match, TRBD1 (5 bases). The germline CDR1 and CDR2 sequences are LGHDT and YNNKEL (reference sequence). V gave up 7 bases and J gave up 2 bases, with 14 bases separating them. The CDR3 has 14 amino acids. The CDR3 coding sequence is TGTGCCAGCACCCCACCGGGGCCAAACTATGGCTACACCTTC. Translation: CASTPPGPNYGYTF.

Many counts were recorded for this clonotype. The V and J genes are TRBV5-1 and TRBJ2-3, with 13 bases identical to TRBD2. This CDR3 is 18 amino acids long. Germline trimming cut 0 bases from V and 0 bases from J; bases unmatched to any gene: 4. Germline lookup yields CDR1 SGHRS and CDR2 YFSETQ. The CDR3 nucleotides are TGCGCCAGCAGCTTGGCCCGGACTAGCGGGAGTAGCACAGATACGCAGTATTTT. Translating gives CASSLARTSGSSTDTQYF. The whole variable domain, filled in from reference TRBV5-1 and TRBJ2-3, reads KAGVTQTPRYLIKTRGQQVTLSCSPISGHRSVSWYQQTPGQGLQFLFEYFSETQRNKGNFPGRFSGRQFSNSRSEMNVSTLELGDSALYLCASSLARTSGSSTDTQYFGPGTRLTVL.

This clonotype was seen at least ten times. The J gene is TRBJ2-1, the V gene TRBV28, with TRBD2 identical over 15 bases. The CDR3 extends over 16 amino acids. The germline gives CDR1 MDHEN, CDR2 SYDVKM. The junction had 4 bases not matched to a gene; V was cut back by 3 bases and J by 7 bases. The CDR3 DNA reads as TGTGCCAGCAGTTTGGCGGGACTAGCGGGAGGAAATGAGCAGTTCTTC. Residues: CASSLAGLAGGNEQFF.

This clonotype was picked up a small number of times. J is TRBJ1-6 and V is TRBV20-1, with TRBD1 as a possible D gene (6 bases). This CDR3 region has 12 residues. Germline CDR1 is DFQATT and CDR2 is SNEGSKA (reference sequence). As DNA, the CDR3 is TGCACCCTTGGACAGACCAATTCACCCCTCCACTTT. The encoded protein is CTLGQTNSPLHF.

CDR3 region: CATRALPFRRREQYF. The CDR3, as DNA: TGCGCCACTCGGGCCCTCCCGTTTCGACGAAGGGAGCAGTACTTC. The rearrangement links TRBV10-2 to TRBJ2-7; D uncertain. V lost 10 bases and J lost 7, with 26 bases in between. CDR3 length: 15 amino acids. Looked up from germline, CDR1 is WSHSY and CDR2 is SAAADI.

This clonotype has at least ten counts. This rearrangement joins TRBV28 to TRBJ2-1; 8 bases fit TRBD2. V gave up 4 bases and J gave up 2 bases; unmatched junction bases: 7. This CDR3 has 16 residues. Germline lookup yields CDR1 MDHEN and CDR2 SYDVKM. CDR3 DNA: TGTGCCAGCAGTTCCCCGGGACTAGAAGCCTACAATGAGCAGTTCTTC. Protein product: CASSSPGLEAYNEQFF. Filled out from reference TRBV28 and TRBJ2-1, the complete variable domain reads DVKVTQSSRYLVKRTGEKVFLECVQDMDHENMFWYRQDPGLGLRLIYFSYDVKMKEKGDIPEGYSVSREKKERFSLILESASTNQTSMYLCASSSPGLEAYNEQFFGPGTRLTVL.

The chain joins TRBV20-1 to TRBJ2-5; D may be TRBD2 (5 bases). The V and J ends lost 3 bases and 9 bases respectively, with 8 bases between them. Germline V gene sequence: CDR1 DFQATT, CDR2 SNEGSKA (reference sequence). The CDR3 has 10 amino acids. This CDR3 reads CSARYGAQYF. CDR3 DNA: TGCAGTGCTAGGTACGGGGCCCAGTACTTC.